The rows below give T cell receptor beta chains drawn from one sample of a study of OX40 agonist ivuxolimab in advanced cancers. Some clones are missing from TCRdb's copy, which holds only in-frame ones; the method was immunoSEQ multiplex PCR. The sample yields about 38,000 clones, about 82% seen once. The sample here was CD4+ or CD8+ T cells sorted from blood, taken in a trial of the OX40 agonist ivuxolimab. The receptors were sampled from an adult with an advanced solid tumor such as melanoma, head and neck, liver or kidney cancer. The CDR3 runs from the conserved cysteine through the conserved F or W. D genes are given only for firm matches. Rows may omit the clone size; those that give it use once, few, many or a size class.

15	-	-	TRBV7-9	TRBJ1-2	CASSPMDRPYYGYTF	TGTGCCAGCAGCCCTATGGACAGACCTTACTATGGCTACACCTTC
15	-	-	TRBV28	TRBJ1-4	CASSSPGLLNEKLFF	TGTGCCAGCAGTTCACCGGGACTCCTGAATGAAAAACTGTTTTTT
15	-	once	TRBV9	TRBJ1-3	CASSVAPGAGNTIYF	TGTGCCAGCAGCGTAGCTCCAGGGGCTGGAAACACCATATATTTT
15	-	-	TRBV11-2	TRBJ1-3	CASRDWRGLGNTIYF	TGTGCCAGCAGGGATTGGAGGGGACTTGGAAACACCATATATTTT
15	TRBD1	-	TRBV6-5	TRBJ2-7	CASSYRRTGAYEQYF	TGTGCCAGCAGTTACCGTAGGACAGGGGCCTACGAGCAGTACTTC
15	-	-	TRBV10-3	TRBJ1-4	CAISFPDAPNEKLFF	TGTGCCATCAGTTTCCCGGACGCCCCTAATGAAAAACTGTTTTTT
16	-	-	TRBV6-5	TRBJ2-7	CASSYSGRERAYEQYF	TGTGCCAGCAGTTACTCGGGGCGGGAAAGGGCCTACGAGCAGTACTTC
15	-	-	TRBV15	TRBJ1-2	CATSRDPDRPYGYTF	TGTGCCACCAGCAGAGATCCCGACAGACCTTATGGCTACACCTTC
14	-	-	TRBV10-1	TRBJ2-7	CASSEGDAPYEQYF	TGCGCCAGCAGTGAGGGGGACGCCCCCTACGAGCAGTACTTC
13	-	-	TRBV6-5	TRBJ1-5	CASSSAMWEPQHF	TGTGCCAGCAGCTCCGCCATGTGGGAGCCCCAGCATTTT
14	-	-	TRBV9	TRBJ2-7	CASSGGASSGEQYF	TGTGCCAGCAGCGGCGGGGCGTCCTCAGGCGAGCAGTACTTC
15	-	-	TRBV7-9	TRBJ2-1	CASSFTDSYYNEQFF	TGTGCCAGCAGCTTCACGGACTCGTACTACAATGAGCAGTTCTTC
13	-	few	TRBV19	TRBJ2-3	CASSIASTDTQYF	TGTGCCAGTAGTATAGCTAGCACAGATACGCAGTATTTT
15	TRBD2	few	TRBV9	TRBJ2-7	CASSVGSSGSHEQYF	TGTGCCAGCAGCGTAGGGTCGAGCGGGAGCCACGAGCAGTACTTC
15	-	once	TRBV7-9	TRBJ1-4	CASSLHRSPNEKLFF	TGTGCCAGCAGCTTACACCGGTCCCCTAATGAAAAACTGTTTTTT
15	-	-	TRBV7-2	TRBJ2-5	CASSLAPSQGETQYF	TGTGCCAGCAGCTTAGCCCCCTCCCAAGGGGAGACCCAGTACTTC
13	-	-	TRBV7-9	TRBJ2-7	CASSFGGGGEQYF	TGTGCCAGCAGCTTCGGGGGAGGTGGCGAGCAGTACTTC
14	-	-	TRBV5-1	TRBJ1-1	CASSLRGGNTEAFF	TGCGCCAGCAGCTTGCGCGGCGGGAACACTGAAGCTTTCTTT
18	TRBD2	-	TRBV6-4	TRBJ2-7	CASSEELAGLEEMHEQYF	TGTGCCAGCAGTGAGGAACTAGCGGGCCTCGAAGAAATGCACGAGCAGTACTTC
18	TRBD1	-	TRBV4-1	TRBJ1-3	CASSQEARQGGIGNTIYF	TGCGCCAGCAGCCAAGAGGCCCGACAGGGGGGTATCGGAAACACCATATATTTT
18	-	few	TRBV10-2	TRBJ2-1	CASSKDSPESATYNEQFF	TGCGCCAGCAGTAAGGACAGCCCCGAATCTGCAACCTACAATGAGCAGTTCTTC
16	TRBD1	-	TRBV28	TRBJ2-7	CASNYNQDRGTYEQYF	TGTGCCAGCAACTATAACCAAGACAGGGGGACCTACGAGCAGTACTTC
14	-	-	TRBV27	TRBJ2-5	CASSPEWYQETQYF	TGTGCCAGCAGTCCCGAGTGGTACCAAGAGACCCAGTACTTC
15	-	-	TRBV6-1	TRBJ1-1	CASSEAQNMNTEAFF	TGTGCCAGCAGTGAAGCCCAGAATATGAACACTGAAGCTTTCTTT
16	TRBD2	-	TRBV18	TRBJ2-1	CASSRTLAGLSNEQFF	TGTGCCAGCTCACGGACGTTAGCGGGACTTTCGAATGAGCAGTTCTTC